These 10 T cell receptor beta chains were sequenced from one sample in a study of T-cell memory formation after mild COVID-19. TCRdb reprocessed the 5' RACE reads with MiXCR, giving one entry per CDR3 protein. The sample lists 45,000 to 50,000 distinct CDR3 sequences; about 7.3% were seen once. The source material was PBMCs or a T cell subset sorted from them (not recorded which). Receptors were obtained from a young man who had mild COVID-19 (a few samples of this study predate the infection). Cell type and time point are not known.

This clonotype was seen repeatedly, ten times or more. This rearrangement joins TRBV11-2 to TRBJ2-1; tentatively, D is TRBD1 or TRBD2 (6 bases each). V was pared by 2 bases and J by 5 bases, with 13 bases between. Germline lookup yields CDR1 SGHAT and CDR2 FQNNGV. The CDR3 runs 15 residues. The CDR3 coding sequence is TGTGCCAGCAGCTTATCCCCGGGGGCCAACAATGAGCAGTTCTTC. It codes for CASSLSPGANNEQFF.

The CDR3 DNA reads TGTGCCAGCAGCTCGGGACAGCTATACGAGCAGTACTTC. Its translation: CASSSGQLYEQYF. This sequence joins TRBV7-9 and TRBJ2-7; 7 nucleotides agree with TRBD1. Germline V CDR1 and CDR2: SEHNR, FQNEAQ (reference sequence). The ends lost 4 bases at V and 4 bases at J; junction bases unmatched: 4. The CDR3 is 13 amino acids.

The table lists this clonotype with many counts. The chain uses TRBV24-1 and TRBJ1-2; possible D gene TRBD1, 6 bases. Looked up from germline, CDR1 is KGHDR and CDR2 is SFDVKD. Trimming shortened V by 7 bases and J by 8 bases, and 16 bases separated the two germline ends. The CDR3 sequence is 13 residues long. CDR3 sequence: CATRDPGEGGYTF. CDR3 in DNA: TGTGCCACCAGGGATCCAGGGGAGGGAGGCTACACCTTC.

V usage is TRBV24-1 and J usage is TRBJ2-3, with TRBD2 as a possible D gene (6 bases). This CDR3 is built from 14 residues. V shed 10 bases and J shed 0 bases, with 13 bases lying between them. Germline V gives CDR1 KGHDR, CDR2 SFDVKD. CDR3 bases: TGTGCCACTAAAGGGGCGGGGAGCACAGATACGCAGTATTTT. Its protein product is CATKGAGSTDTQYF.

This clonotype came up many times. V usage is TRBV5-1 and J usage is TRBJ2-7, with D perhaps given as TRBD1 or TRBD2 (6 bases each). Germline CDR1 SGHRS, CDR2 YFSETQ. CDR3 size: 16 residues. With 4 bases removed from V and 1 base from J, the gap between germline ends came to 18 bases. The DNA for the CDR3 is TGCGCCAGCAGCAGGGACTCCTTAGGGGGGTCCTACGAGCAGTACTTC. Protein sequence: CASSRDSLGGSYEQYF.

The chain has TRBV20-1 and TRBJ1-2, with no clear D. The CDR3 runs to 13 residues. CDR1 DFQATT and CDR2 SNEGSKA come from the germline V gene (reference sequence). Trimming cost V 0 bases and J 3 bases, with 8 bases left between them. The CDR3 loop reads CSARDGHDYGYTF. As DNA, the CDR3 is TGCAGTGCTAGAGATGGCCATGACTATGGCTACACCTTC.

The chain links TRBV18 to TRBJ2-3, with D perhaps TRBD1 (6 bases). With 5 bases removed from V and 4 bases from J, the gap between germline ends came to 19 bases. Germline values: CDR1 KGHSH, CDR2 LQKENI. The CDR3 covers 16 residues. DNA for the CDR3: TGTGCCAGCTCATCTTCCGGGACACAGTCGGCAGATACGCAGTATTTT. Protein sequence: CASSSSGTQSADTQYF.

This clonotype showed up just a few times. V gene TRBV7-6 combines with J gene TRBJ2-7, with TRBD1 matching 7 bases. The CDR3 extends over 14 amino acids. Germline trimming cut 5 bases from V and 6 bases from J; bases unmatched to any gene: 10. The V gene's germline CDR1 is SGHVS and CDR2 FNYEAQ. The CDR3 DNA reads TGTGCCAGCAGCATCCTTCTAGGGGGCCTCGAGCAGTACTTC. Its protein product is CASSILLGGLEQYF.

This clonotype was recorded a few times. V is TRBV29-1 and J is TRBJ2-1; 12 bases map to TRBD2. The V gene end was trimmed by 4 bases and the J gene end by 13 bases; junction bases not matched to a gene: 5. Germline assignment: CDR1 SQVTM and CDR2 ANQGSEA. The CDR3 extends over 12 amino acids. Written as DNA, the CDR3 is TGCAGCGTTGCCACTAGCGGGGGGTTACAGTTCTTC. Protein: CSVATSGGLQFF.

CDR3 sequence reads: CASSYEGSRWNTEAFF. The CDR3 DNA follows: TGTGCCAGCAGTTATGAGGGGTCCAGGTGGAACACTGAAGCTTTCTTT. The rearrangement links TRBV6-2 or TRBV6-3 to TRBJ1-1; tentative D call: TRBD1 (5 bases). V was clipped by 3 bases and J by 1 base, with 15 bases between them. The CDR3 totals 16 residues. Germline CDR1 and CDR2: MNHEY and SVGEGT.